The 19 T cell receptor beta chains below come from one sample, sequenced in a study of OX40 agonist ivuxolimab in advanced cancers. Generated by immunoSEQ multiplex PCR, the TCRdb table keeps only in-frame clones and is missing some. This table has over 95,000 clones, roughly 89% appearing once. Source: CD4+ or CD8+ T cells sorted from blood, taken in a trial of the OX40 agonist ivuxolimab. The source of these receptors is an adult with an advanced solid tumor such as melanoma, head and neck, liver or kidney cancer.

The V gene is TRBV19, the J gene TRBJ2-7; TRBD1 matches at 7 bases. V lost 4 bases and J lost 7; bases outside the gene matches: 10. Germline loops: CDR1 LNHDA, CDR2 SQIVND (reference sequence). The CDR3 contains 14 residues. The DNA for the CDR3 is TGTGCCAGTAGTAGAGGGGGCAGGCTGTGGGAGCAGTACTTC. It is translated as CASSRGGRLWEQYF.

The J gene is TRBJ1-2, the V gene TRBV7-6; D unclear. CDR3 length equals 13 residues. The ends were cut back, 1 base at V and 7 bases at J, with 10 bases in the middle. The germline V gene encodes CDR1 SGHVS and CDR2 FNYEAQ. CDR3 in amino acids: CASSLGLGSGYTF. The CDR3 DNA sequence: TGTGCCAGCAGCTTAGGGTTAGGATCTGGCTACACCTTC.

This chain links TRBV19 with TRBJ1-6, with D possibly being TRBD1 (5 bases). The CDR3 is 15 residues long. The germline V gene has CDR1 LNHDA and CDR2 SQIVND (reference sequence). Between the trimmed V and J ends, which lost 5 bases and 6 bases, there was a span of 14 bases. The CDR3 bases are TGTGCCAGTAGTGAGTTATTTGGGGGTAATTCACCCCTCCACTTT. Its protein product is CASSELFGGNSPLHF.

The CDR3 DNA follows: TGTGCCAGCAGCTTAGGGGCGGGGGTCGACCAAGAGACCCAGTACTTC. Protein sequence: CASSLGAGVDQETQYF. The chain links TRBV7-9 to TRBJ2-5, with 7 bases lining up with TRBD2. Trimming took 1 base from V and 0 from J; bases not matched to a gene: 5. The CDR3 spans 16 residues. Germline-derived CDR1 and CDR2 are SEHNR and FQNEAQ (reference sequence).

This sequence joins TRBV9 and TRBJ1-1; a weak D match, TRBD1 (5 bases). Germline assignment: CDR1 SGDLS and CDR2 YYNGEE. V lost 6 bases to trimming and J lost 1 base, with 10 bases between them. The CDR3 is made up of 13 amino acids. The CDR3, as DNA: TGTGCCAGCAATAAGGGGACGAACACTGAAGCTTTCTTT. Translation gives CASNKGTNTEAFF.

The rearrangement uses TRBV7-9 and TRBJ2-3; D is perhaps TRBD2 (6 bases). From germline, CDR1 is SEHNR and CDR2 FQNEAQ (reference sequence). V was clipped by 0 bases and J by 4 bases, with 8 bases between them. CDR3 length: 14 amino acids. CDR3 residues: CASSLAGGADTQYF. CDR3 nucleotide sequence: TGTGCCAGCAGCTTAGCGGGGGGTGCAGATACGCAGTATTTT. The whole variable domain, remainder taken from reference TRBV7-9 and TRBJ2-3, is DTGVSQNPRHKITKRGQNVTFRCDPISEHNRLYWYRQTLGQGPEFLTYFQNEAQLEKSRLLSDRFSAERPKGSFSTLEIQRTEQGDSAMYLCASSLAGGADTQYFGPGTRLTVL.

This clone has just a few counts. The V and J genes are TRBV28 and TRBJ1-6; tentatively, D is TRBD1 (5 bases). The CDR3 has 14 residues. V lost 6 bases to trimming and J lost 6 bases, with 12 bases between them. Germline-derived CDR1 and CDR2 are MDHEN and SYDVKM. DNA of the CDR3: TGTGCCAGCAGCTCCGGGGGGAGTAATTCACCCCTCCACTTT. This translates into CASSSGGSNSPLHF.

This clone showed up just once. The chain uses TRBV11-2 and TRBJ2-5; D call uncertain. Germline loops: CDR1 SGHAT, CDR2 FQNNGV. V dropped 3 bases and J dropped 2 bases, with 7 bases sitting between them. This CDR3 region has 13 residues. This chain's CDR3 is CASSFGVQETQYF. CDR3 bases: TGTGCCAGCAGCTTTGGGGTTCAAGAGACCCAGTACTTC.

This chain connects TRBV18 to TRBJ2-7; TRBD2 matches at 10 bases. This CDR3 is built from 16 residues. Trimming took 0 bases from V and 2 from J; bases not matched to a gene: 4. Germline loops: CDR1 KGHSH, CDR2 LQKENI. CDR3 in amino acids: CASSPPVAGGAYEQYF. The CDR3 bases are TGTGCCAGCTCACCACCAGTAGCGGGGGGTGCCTACGAGCAGTACTTC.

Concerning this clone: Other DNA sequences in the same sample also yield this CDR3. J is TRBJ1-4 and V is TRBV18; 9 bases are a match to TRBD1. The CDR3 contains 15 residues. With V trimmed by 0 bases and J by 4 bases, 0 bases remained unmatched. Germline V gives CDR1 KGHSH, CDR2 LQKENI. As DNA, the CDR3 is TGTGCCAGCTCACCACCGGGACAGGGTAATGAAAAACTGTTTTTT. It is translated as CASSPPGQGNEKLFF.

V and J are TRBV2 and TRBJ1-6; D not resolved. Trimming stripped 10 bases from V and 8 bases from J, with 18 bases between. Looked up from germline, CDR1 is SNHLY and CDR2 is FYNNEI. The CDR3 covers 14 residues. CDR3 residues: CATPQTPGDSPLHF. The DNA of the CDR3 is TGTGCCACCCCTCAGACACCCGGGGATTCACCCCTCCACTTT.

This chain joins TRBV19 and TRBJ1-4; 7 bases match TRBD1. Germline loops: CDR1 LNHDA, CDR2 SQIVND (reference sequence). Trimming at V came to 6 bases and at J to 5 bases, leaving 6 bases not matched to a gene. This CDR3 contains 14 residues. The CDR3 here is CASRPGQRNEKLFF. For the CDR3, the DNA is TGTGCCAGTAGGCCGGGACAGAGGAATGAAAAACTGTTTTTT.

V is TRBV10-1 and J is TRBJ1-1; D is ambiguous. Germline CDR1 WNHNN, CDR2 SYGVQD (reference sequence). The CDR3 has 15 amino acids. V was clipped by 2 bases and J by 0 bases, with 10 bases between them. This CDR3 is CASSEQRQMNTEAFF. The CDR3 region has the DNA TGCGCCAGCAGTGAGCAACGGCAGATGAACACTGAAGCTTTCTTT.

CDR3 region: CSVGGTVNTEAFF. The CDR3 DNA follows: TGCAGCGTTGGTGGGACAGTGAACACTGAAGCTTTCTTT. The chain couples TRBV29-1 to TRBJ1-1; 7 bases match TRBD1. The CDR3 sequence is 13 residues long. The V gene's germline CDR1 is SQVTM and CDR2 ANQGSEA. V was clipped by 4 bases and J by 0 bases; unmatched bases: 2.

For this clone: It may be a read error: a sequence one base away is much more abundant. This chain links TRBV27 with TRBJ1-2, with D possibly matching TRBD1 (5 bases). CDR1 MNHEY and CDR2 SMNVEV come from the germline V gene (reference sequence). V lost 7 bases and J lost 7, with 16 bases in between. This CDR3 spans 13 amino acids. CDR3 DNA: TGTGCCAGCAAACAGGCAGGGCCAGGTGGCTACACCTTC. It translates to CASKQAGPGGYTF.

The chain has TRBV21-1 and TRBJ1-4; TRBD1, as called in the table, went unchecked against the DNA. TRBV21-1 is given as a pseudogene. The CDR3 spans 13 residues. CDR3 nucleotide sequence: TGTGCCAGCAGAGACAGAATCGATGAAAAACTGTTTTTT. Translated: CASRDRIDEKLFF.

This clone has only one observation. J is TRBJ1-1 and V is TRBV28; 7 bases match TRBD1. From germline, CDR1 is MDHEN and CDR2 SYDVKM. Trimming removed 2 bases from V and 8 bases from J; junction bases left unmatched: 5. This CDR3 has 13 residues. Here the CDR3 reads CASSLPGQDEAFF. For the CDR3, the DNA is TGTGCCAGCAGTTTACCCGGACAGGACGAAGCTTTCTTT.

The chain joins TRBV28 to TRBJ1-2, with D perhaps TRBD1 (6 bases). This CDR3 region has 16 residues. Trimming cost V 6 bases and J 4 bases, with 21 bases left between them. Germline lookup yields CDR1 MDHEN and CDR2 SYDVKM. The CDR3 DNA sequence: TGTGCCAGCAGCCCCGGCGGGGAGGGGGGAATCTATGGCTACACCTTC. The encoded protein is CASSPGGEGGIYGYTF.

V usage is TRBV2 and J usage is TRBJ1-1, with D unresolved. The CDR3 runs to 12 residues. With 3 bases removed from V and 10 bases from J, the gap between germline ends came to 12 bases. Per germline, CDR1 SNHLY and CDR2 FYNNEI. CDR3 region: CASSDGVIGAFF. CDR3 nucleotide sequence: TGTGCCAGCAGTGACGGGGTTATCGGAGCTTTCTTT.